This TCR beta chain was recorded in a study of T cells in Graves' hyperthyroidism and ophthalmopathy. Findings and limits, study-wide: Blood also contained most expanded thyroid clonotypes above 0.001.

These patients, aged 18 to 65, had recently diagnosed hyperthyroidism lasting under 2 months. The length of the CDR3 is 16 residues. V gave up 3 bases and J gave up 3 bases; unmatched junction bases: 3. Germline lookup yields CDR1 SNHLY and CDR2 FYNNEI. This clonotype was seen repeatedly, ten times or more. Its target is unknown. RNA transcripts yielded amplified TCR beta CDR3 regions. HTBI primers were used for first-round RT-PCR of the TCR CDR3. TCRdb reanalysed the multiplex PCR reads using MiXCR and keeps one entry per CDR3 protein. The profile shows around 340,000 distinct CDR3 sequences, approximately 22% of them singletons.

Sequencing was done on a sample of blood. The genes are TRBV2 and TRBJ2-3; 13 nucleotides match TRBD2. The clonotype comes from a woman aged 45-65 years with Graves' hyperthyroidism. Here the CDR3 reads CASSERLAGGTDTQYF. Written as DNA, the CDR3 is TGTGCCAGCAGTGAGCGACTAGCGGGGGGAACAGATACGCAGTATTTT.